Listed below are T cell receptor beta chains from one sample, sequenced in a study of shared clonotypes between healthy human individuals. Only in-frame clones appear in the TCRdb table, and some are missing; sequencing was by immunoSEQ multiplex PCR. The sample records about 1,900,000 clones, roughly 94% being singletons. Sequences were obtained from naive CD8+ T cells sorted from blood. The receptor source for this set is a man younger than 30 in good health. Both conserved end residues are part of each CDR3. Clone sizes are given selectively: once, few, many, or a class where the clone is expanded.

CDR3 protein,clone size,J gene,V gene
CSVEGLAVAGVGEQFF,.,TRBJ2-1,TRBV29-1
CASSLDLSTVLNTEAFF,.,TRBJ1-1,TRBV11-2
CARRLVSPKGANTGELFF,.,TRBJ2-2,TRBV7-5
CASSQVLGRSNEKLFF,.,TRBJ1-4,TRBV4-3
CSVELGAEETQYF,.,TRBJ2-5,TRBV29-1
CASSPQGAGELFF,.,TRBJ2-2,TRBV7-3
CASSLYPGAANGYTF,.,TRBJ1-2,TRBV28
CASSEGQETYNEQFF,.,TRBJ2-1,TRBV2
CASRPTGETEAFF,.,TRBJ1-1,TRBV27
CASTDTGTGLYEQYF,.,TRBJ2-7,TRBV5-6
CASSQVGSPSYEQYF,.,TRBJ2-7,TRBV4-1
CASSQEGKGYRGDTQYF,.,TRBJ2-3,TRBV14
CASRAANTGELFF,.,TRBJ2-2,TRBV28
CASSQDPTGGTYEQYF,.,TRBJ2-7,TRBV4-2
CASSGDGGPNSPLHF,.,TRBJ1-6,TRBV28
CASSRARAETQYF,.,TRBJ2-5,TRBV5-4
CASSFLPFGTGDEQYF,.,TRBJ2-7,TRBV11-2
CASSHGTGLNNEQFF,once,TRBJ2-1,TRBV13
CASSQGAGRLNTEAFF,.,TRBJ1-1,TRBV4-1
CASSPIGGKKGELFF,once,TRBJ2-2,TRBV10-1
CASSTGQEASYEQYF,.,TRBJ2-7,TRBV28
CASSLEAGSSYEQYF,.,TRBJ2-7,TRBV5-6
CASSGHRSSYEQYF,.,TRBJ2-7,TRBV4-1
CASSQVLLGSYEQYF,.,TRBJ2-7,TRBV4-3
CASSLVGASYEQYF,.,TRBJ2-7,TRBV7-8
CASSPGGGSSYEQYF,.,TRBJ2-7,TRBV9
CASSVQGGNTIYF,.,TRBJ1-3,TRBV6-1
CASSFLAGGSTGELFF,once,TRBJ2-2,TRBV5-4
CASSPPDHSTDTQYF,once,TRBJ2-3,TRBV9
CASTLDRMRTEAFF,once,TRBJ1-1,TRBV6-1
CASSNTDFLPEAFF,.,TRBJ1-1,TRBV27
CATSGTGHNEQFF,.,TRBJ2-1,TRBV15
CASSLRDDYEQYF,.,TRBJ2-7,TRBV7-6
CASSLEGGEAFF,once,TRBJ1-1,TRBV5-6
CASMGDTEAFF,.,TRBJ1-1,TRBV28
CASSLQVAEQYF,few,TRBJ2-7,TRBV7-8
CASSEAGEGLYEQYF,.,TRBJ2-7,TRBV6-1
CASSESRRNEQYF,.,TRBJ2-7,TRBV10-2
CAISESLATYEQYF,.,TRBJ2-7,TRBV10-3
CASSRTQVDQETQYF,.,TRBJ2-5,TRBV4-1
CAWTGRITGELFF,.,TRBJ2-2,TRBV30
CASGRTDTQYF,.,TRBJ2-3,TRBV27
CASSEGWSYNSPLHF,.,TRBJ1-6,TRBV2
CASNRGSTNIAEQFF,.,TRBJ2-1,TRBV2
CASSPTGTGNANEQFF,.,TRBJ2-1,TRBV7-9
CASSSAGGNTEAFF,.,TRBJ1-1,TRBV7-8
CASSLVRGPPYEQYF,.,TRBJ2-7,TRBV27
CASSLEGSYEQYF,once,TRBJ2-7,TRBV11-2
CASSYSDETYEQYF,.,TRBJ2-7,TRBV6-5
CASSPGAGGLYEQYF,.,TRBJ2-7,TRBV4-1
CASSQVVQGGGAFF,.,TRBJ1-1,TRBV4-1
CASSQFITGNLKTEAFF,.,TRBJ1-1,TRBV4-1
CASSQDLGREGQETQYF,.,TRBJ2-5,TRBV4-3
CASSLAPSTGEQYF,.,TRBJ2-7,TRBV7-9